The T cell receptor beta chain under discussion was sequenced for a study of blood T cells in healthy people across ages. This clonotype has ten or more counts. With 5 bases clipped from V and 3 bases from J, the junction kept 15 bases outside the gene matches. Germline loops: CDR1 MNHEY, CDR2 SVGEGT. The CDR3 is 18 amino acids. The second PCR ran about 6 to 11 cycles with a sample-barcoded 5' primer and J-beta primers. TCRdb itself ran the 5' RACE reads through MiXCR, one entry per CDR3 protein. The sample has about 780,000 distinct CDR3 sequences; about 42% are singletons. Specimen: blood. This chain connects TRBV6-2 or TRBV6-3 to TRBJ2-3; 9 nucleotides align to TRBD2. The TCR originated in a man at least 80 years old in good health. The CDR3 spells CASSAFTKLAGTTDTQYF. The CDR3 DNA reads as TGTGCCAGCAGTGCCTTTACAAAGCTAGCGGGAACTACAGATACGCAGTATTTT.